The present entry profiles one TCR beta chain with its context. Germline is not matched at one junction end, which may reflect a read error. From germline, CDR1 is MNHEY and CDR2 SMNVEV (reference sequence). The CDR3 length is 14 residues. The data were obtained in a study of blood T cell repertoires in COVID-19. Sequencing used immunoSEQ multiplex PCR; TCRdb keeps in-frame clones, though not all of them. The sample has roughly 200,000 clones; about 91% are singletons. Cohorts were based on clinical histories the participants reported. The sample was PBMCs or T cells enriched from blood (not recorded which). This clonotype was sampled from a man aged 18 to 29 with acute COVID-19. This chain connects TRBV27 to TRBJ2-5; the D gene is possibly TRBD1 (6 bases). CDR3 sequence (DNA): TGTGCCAGCAGTTTGGACAGCTTCCAAGAGACCCGGTACTTC. Translated, it gives CASSLDSFQETRYF.